The following is a T cell receptor (beta chain) sequence with its context. The naive CD8 population came from CD45RO-negative cells selected for CCR7, without terminally differentiated effector memory CD45RA+ cells. CDR1 SGHTA and CDR2 FQGNSA come from the germline V gene. The CDR3 runs 15 residues. Trimming stripped 5 bases from V and 3 bases from J, with 16 bases between. The data were produced by immunoSEQ multiplex PCR, yet TCRdb's version contains in-frame clones alone and is incomplete. The table has about 650,000 clones, nearly 97% seen once. The source of the sample is a study of shared clonotypes between healthy human individuals.

V usage is TRBV7-2 and J usage is TRBJ1-1, with D tentatively TRBD1 (6 bases). The origin of this receptor is a woman aged 25 to 45 in good health. The specimen sequenced was naive CD8+ T cells sorted from blood. The CDR3 DNA is TGTGCCAGCAGCCCCCACTGGGGGGCGGACACTGAAGCTTTCTTT. It is translated as CASSPHWGADTEAFF.